The next 25 T cell receptor beta chains were all read from a single sample in a study of shared clonotypes between healthy human individuals (dated by TCRdb to the early 2020s). The library was prepared using the immunoSEQ multiplex PCR assay. Imported from immuneACCESS, the table was reduced by TCRdb to in-frame sequences with V and J called. These copies leave out some clones; in studies compared against another copy, an unresolved V gene accounts for under half, and the cause of the remainder is not known. The sample table lists roughly 200,000 clones, approximately 70% of them with a count of one. In total, the top ten clones hold 10% of the sample. The specimen was memory CD4+ T cells sorted from blood. The sample's cell subset or site label is to be understood as: CD45RA-negative fraction. The receptor set was obtained from a man aged 25-40 years in good health.

As DNA, the CDR3 is TGCGCCAGCAGCTTGGGGGGTGCTGACGAGCAGTACTTC. Protein: CASSLGGADEQYF. The chain employs TRBV5-1 and TRBJ2-7; D gene unclear. This CDR3 is built from 13 residues. CDR1 SGHRS and CDR2 YFSETQ come from the germline V gene. Trimming shortened V by 0 bases and J by 5 bases, and 9 bases separated the two germline ends.

The J gene is TRBJ2-5, the V gene TRBV27; D is possibly TRBD2 (6 bases). CDR3 length equals 14 residues. V lost 5 bases and J 2 bases, leaving 12 bases between the germline ends. Germline CDR1 is MNHEY and CDR2 is SMNVEV (reference sequence). CDR3 coding DNA: TGTGCCAGCAGTATCCGGGACTCACAAGAGACCCAGTACTTC. It translates to CASSIRDSQETQYF.

V is TRBV5-1 and J is TRBJ2-1; 8 bases align to TRBD2. V lost 4 bases, J lost 15 bases, and 12 bases stayed unmatched. In germline, CDR1 is SGHRS, CDR2 YFSETQ. CDR3 length equals 13 residues. Written as DNA, the CDR3 is TGCGCCAGCAGCCTCGGGACTAGGGTTGGGCTGTTCTTC. This sequence encodes CASSLGTRVGLFF.

The chain joins TRBV7-8 to TRBJ2-1; TRBD2 matches at 8 bases. This CDR3 has 18 amino acids. Per the germline V gene, CDR1 is SGHVS and CDR2 is FQNEAQ. Unmatched junction bases numbered 19, after V lost 7 bases and J lost 5 bases. The CDR3 here is CASTPSRREARKHNEQFF. In nucleotides, the CDR3 is TGTGCCAGCACCCCGTCTCGGCGGGAGGCGCGGAAACACAATGAGCAGTTCTTC.

The table lists this clone with a count of one. The rearrangement uses TRBV25-1 and TRBJ2-3, with TRBD1 matching over 7 bases. Per the germline V gene, CDR1 is MGHDK and CDR2 is SYGVNS. The trim removed 4 bases at V and 6 bases at J, leaving 1 base unmatched. The CDR3 spans 12 residues. CDR3 nucleotide sequence: TGTGCCAGCAGTGTACAGGGGGATACGCAGTATTTT. Translating gives CASSVQGDTQYF.

The chain recombines TRBV2 with TRBJ2-2, with D hard to call. The CDR3 covers 13 residues. Germline V gene sequence: CDR1 SNHLY, CDR2 FYNNEI. V was cut by 7 bases and J by 8 bases, with 14 bases left in between. This chain's CDR3 is CASNLRVAGELFF. Written as DNA, the CDR3 is TGTGCCAGCAATTTACGGGTGGCTGGGGAGCTGTTTTTT.

J is TRBJ2-3 and V is TRBV5-6, with 7 bases that match TRBD2. This CDR3 region has 15 residues. With 1 base clipped from V and 4 bases from J, the junction kept 6 bases outside the gene matches. Looked up from germline, CDR1 is SGHDT and CDR2 is YYEEEE. In DNA, the CDR3 is TGTGCCAGCAGCTTGCTTAAGCGGGATGCAGATACGCAGTATTTT. It yields the protein CASSLLKRDADTQYF. Drawing the rest from reference TRBV5-6 and TRBJ2-3, the complete variable domain is DAGVTQSPTHLIKTRGQQVTLRCSPKSGHDTVSWYQQALGQGPQFIFQYYEEEERQRGNFPDRFSGHQFPNYSSELNVNALLLGDSALYLCASSLLKRDADTQYFGPGTRLTVL.

The chain recombines TRBV5-5 with TRBJ2-1; 14 positions match TRBD2. The V segment lost 4 bases and the J segment 4 bases; nucleotides outside the gene matches: 10. Germline-derived CDR1 and CDR2 are SGHKS and YYEKEE (reference sequence). This CDR3 has 18 residues. In DNA, the CDR3 is TGTGCCAGCAGCCAAAAGTCCGGGACTAGCGGGAGTTACAATGAGCAGTTCTTC. Translation: CASSQKSGTSGSYNEQFF. Variable domain in full (rest from reference TRBV5-5 and TRBJ2-1): DAGVTQSPTHLIKTRGQQVTLRCSPISGHKSVSWYQQVLGQGPQFIFQYYEKEERGRGNFPDRFSARQFPNYSSELNVNALLLGDSALYLCASSQKSGTSGSYNEQFFGPGTRLTVL.

The V call is TRBV29-1, the J call TRBJ2-3; 7 bases agree with TRBD1. The CDR3 loop spans 13 amino acids. V dropped 7 bases and J dropped 3; count of bases not matched to a gene: 7. Germline V gene sequence: CDR1 SQVTM, CDR2 ANQGSEA. Written as DNA, the CDR3 is TGCAGCGCTGAGGGGGCTGGGACAGATACGCAGTATTTT. The encoded protein is CSAEGAGTDTQYF.

The chain uses TRBV5-4 and TRBJ2-7; the match to TRBD1 covers 8 bases. V lost 4 bases, J lost 0 bases, and 3 bases stayed unmatched. The CDR3 sequence is 14 residues long. Germline assignment: CDR1 SGHNT and CDR2 YYREEE (reference sequence). The CDR3 nucleotides are TGTGCCAGCAGCCCGGGACAGGACTCCTACGAGCAGTACTTC. As protein: CASSPGQDSYEQYF.

The rearrangement joins TRBV4-3 to TRBJ2-1; D is unresolved. In germline, CDR1 is LGHNA, CDR2 YSLEER. The length of the CDR3 is 15 residues. The V end was cut by 7 bases, the J end by 0 bases, with 13 bases between. This chain's CDR3 is CASTLGVSSYNEQFF. CDR3 nucleotide sequence: TGCGCCAGCACCCTAGGCGTTAGCTCCTACAATGAGCAGTTCTTC.

CDR3 residues: CASSQDTSFAYEQYF. The DNA of the CDR3 is TGTGCCAGCAGCCAAGATACTAGTTTCGCCTACGAGCAGTACTTC. The V call is TRBV4-2, the J call TRBJ2-7; maybe TRBD2 (5 bases). Trimming took off 0 bases at V and 2 bases at J, with 11 bases between the two ends. Per germline, CDR1 LGHNA and CDR2 YNFKEQ. This CDR3 has 15 residues.

The chain uses TRBV19 and TRBJ2-7, with D hard to call. With 6 bases removed from V and 2 bases from J, the gap between germline ends came to 14 bases. This CDR3 has 14 residues. CDR1 LNHDA and CDR2 SQIVND come from the germline V gene (reference sequence). DNA of the CDR3: TGTGCCAGTAGCTCAATCACAGAAACCTACGAGCAGTACTTC. Translated, it gives CASSSITETYEQYF.

The table lists this clone with a few counts. The identical CDR3 is also encoded by other nucleotide sequences in the sample. This sequence joins TRBV30 and TRBJ1-2; possible D gene TRBD1, 5 bases. V shed 4 bases and J shed 0 bases, with 6 bases lying between them. Germline-derived CDR1 and CDR2 are GTSNPN and SVGIG (reference sequence). This CDR3 has 12 amino acids. In DNA, the CDR3 is TGTGCCTGGACCAGGGCTAACTATGGCTACACCTTC. It is translated as CAWTRANYGYTF.

The rearrangement links TRBV7-9 to TRBJ2-5; D may be TRBD1 (6 bases). Germline V gene lookup returns CDR1 SEHNR and CDR2 FQNEAQ (reference sequence). The CDR3 length is 19 residues. Trimming removed 3 bases from V and 5 bases from J, with 28 bases in between. In DNA form, the CDR3 reads TGTGCCAGCAGCTTTTTGCCACAGGGCGCCAACCTAATTTGGGAGACCCAGTACTTC. The encoded protein is CASSFLPQGANLIWETQYF.

The chain couples TRBV14 to TRBJ1-1; 7 bases line up with TRBD1. Germline trimming cut 2 bases from V and 1 base from J; bases unmatched to any gene: 7. The CDR3 contains 16 residues. Germline CDR1 and CDR2: SGHDN and FVKESK. CDR3 sequence reads: CASSQYLGTENTEAFF. The CDR3 coding sequence is TGTGCCAGCAGCCAATATCTCGGGACAGAGAACACTGAAGCTTTCTTT. Supplemented by reference TRBV14 and TRBJ1-1, the full variable domain reads EAGVTQFPSHSVIEKGQTVTLRCDPISGHDNLYWYRRVMGKEIKFLLHFVKESKQDESGMPNNRFLAERTGGTYSTLKVQPAELEDSGVYFCASSQYLGTENTEAFFGQGTRLTVV.

This clone was detected only a few times. The J gene is TRBJ1-5, the V gene TRBV9; the D is unclear. The V gene lost 0 bases and the J gene lost 0 bases, with 1 base spanning the gap. This CDR3 is 13 amino acids long. From germline, CDR1 is SGDLS and CDR2 YYNGEE. CDR3 loop: CASSVASNQPQHF. CDR3 in DNA: TGTGCCAGCAGCGTAGCTAGCAATCAGCCCCAGCATTTT.

V usage is TRBV7-2 and J usage is TRBJ2-3; 10 positions match TRBD2. This CDR3 has 18 residues. After removal of 3 bases from V and 6 bases from J, the junction contained 15 bases not matched to a gene. The germline V gene encodes CDR1 SGHTA and CDR2 FQGNSA. Written as DNA, the CDR3 is TGTGCCAGCAGCTTCCCAGATCGGACTAGCGGATGGAAGGATACGCAGTATTTT. It is translated as CASSFPDRTSGWKDTQYF.

The chain employs TRBV6-1 and TRBJ2-7; no clear D gene. The germline V gene encodes CDR1 MNHNS and CDR2 SASEGT. This CDR3 comprises 10 residues. V was clipped by 6 bases and J by 4 bases, with 4 bases between them. The CDR3 nucleotides read TGTGCCAGCAGAGAGTACGAGCAGTACTTC. This translates into CASREYEQYF.

This chain links TRBV16 with TRBJ2-7; D ambiguous. This CDR3 has 14 residues. Germline V gene data show CDR1 as KGHSY and CDR2 as FQNENV. Between the trimmed V and J ends, which lost 0 bases and 5 bases, there was a span of 11 bases. The CDR3 nucleotides are TGTGCCAGCAGCCAATCGGAAGGATCCCACGAGCAGTACTTC. Residues: CASSQSEGSHEQYF.

On this clone: In this CDR3 the conserved last residue, phenylalanine or tryptophan, is missing, so a read error is likely. The DNA is left out, because the CDR3 cannot be placed on it with certainty; the CDR3 is given as TCRdb lists it. V is TRBV2 and J is TRBJ1-1; the D call in the table, TRBD1, was not verified against the DNA. Germline values: CDR1 SNHLY, CDR2 FYNNEI. Counting both end residues, the CDR3 totals 14 amino acids. CDR3 loop: CASSESWQGFGSLC.

This clone has more than one count but fewer than ten. This chain joins TRBV28 and TRBJ2-2, with 9 bases matching TRBD1. CDR3 length equals 12 residues. The germline V gene encodes CDR1 MDHEN and CDR2 SYDVKM. V dropped 3 bases and J dropped 15; count of bases not matched to a gene: 5. For the CDR3, the DNA is TGTGCCAGCAGTTTGGGAGGACAGGGGATGTTTTTT. This sequence encodes CASSLGGQGMFF.

V is TRBV19 and J is TRBJ2-6; TRBD2 might be the D (5 bases). From germline, CDR1 is LNHDA and CDR2 SQIVND (reference sequence). The CDR3 has 14 amino acids. The germline V and J ends were trimmed by 7 bases and 0 bases, with 7 bases remaining between them. CDR3 in DNA: TGTGCCAGTATTGGACTCTCTGGGGCCAACGTCCTGACTTTC. Encoded protein: CASIGLSGANVLTF.

As to this clone: Additional DNA sequences in this sample encode the identical CDR3. The chain recombines TRBV28 with TRBJ2-7; D might be TRBD2 (5 bases). Trimming stripped 6 bases from V and 3 bases from J, with 9 bases between. The CDR3 is made up of 12 amino acids. From germline, CDR1 is MDHEN and CDR2 SYDVKM. CDR3 coding DNA: TGTGCCAGCAGATCCGGGGTCTACGAGCAGTACTTC. As protein: CASRSGVYEQYF.

The CDR3 region has the DNA TGTGCCAGCAGCTCAGACAGGTACACAGATACGCAGTATTTT. Residues: CASSSDRYTDTQYF. The chain employs TRBV7-6 and TRBJ2-3; D may be TRBD1 (6 bases). Germline lookup yields CDR1 SGHVS and CDR2 FNYEAQ. CDR3 length: 14 residues. V was cut by 4 bases and J by 2 bases, with 10 bases left in between. The full variable domain, completed using reference TRBV7-6 and TRBJ2-3, is GAGVSQSPRYKVTKRGQDVALRCDPISGHVSLYWYRQALGQGPEFLTYFNYEAQQDKSGLPNDRFSAERPEGSISTLTIQRTEQRDSAMYRCASSSDRYTDTQYFGPGTRLTVL.